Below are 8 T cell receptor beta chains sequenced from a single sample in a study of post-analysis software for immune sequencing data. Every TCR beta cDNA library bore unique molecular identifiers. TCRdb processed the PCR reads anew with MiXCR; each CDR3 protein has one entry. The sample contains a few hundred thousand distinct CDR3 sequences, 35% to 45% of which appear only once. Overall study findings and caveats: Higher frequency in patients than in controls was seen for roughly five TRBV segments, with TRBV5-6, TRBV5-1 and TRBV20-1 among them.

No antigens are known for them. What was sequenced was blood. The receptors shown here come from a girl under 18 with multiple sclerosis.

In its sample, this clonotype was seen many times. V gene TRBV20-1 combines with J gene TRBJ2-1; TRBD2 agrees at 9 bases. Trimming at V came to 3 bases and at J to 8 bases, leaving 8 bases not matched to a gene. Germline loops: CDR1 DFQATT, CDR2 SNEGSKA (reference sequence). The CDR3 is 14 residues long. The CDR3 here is CSASSGTSIYEQFF. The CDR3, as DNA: TGCAGTGCTAGCTCCGGGACTAGCATCTATGAGCAGTTCTTC.

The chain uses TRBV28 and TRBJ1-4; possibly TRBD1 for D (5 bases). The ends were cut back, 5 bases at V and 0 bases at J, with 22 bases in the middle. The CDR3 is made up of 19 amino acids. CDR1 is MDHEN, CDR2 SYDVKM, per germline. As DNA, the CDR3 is TGTGCCAGCAGTCCGTACTCCGGGGCCGCCTTCTCAACTAATGAAAAACTGTTTTTT. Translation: CASSPYSGAAFSTNEKLFF.

CDR3 nucleotides: TGCGCCAGCGCCTCGGGTGGCGGGGGCACCGGGGAGCTGTTTTTT. Translation gives CASASGGGGTGELFF. The chain links TRBV5-1 to TRBJ2-2; 7 positions agree with TRBD2. The CDR3 totals 15 residues. Germline assignment: CDR1 SGHRS and CDR2 YFSETQ. The J segment lost 4 bases and the V segment lost 7 bases, leaving 10 bases of the junction unmatched.

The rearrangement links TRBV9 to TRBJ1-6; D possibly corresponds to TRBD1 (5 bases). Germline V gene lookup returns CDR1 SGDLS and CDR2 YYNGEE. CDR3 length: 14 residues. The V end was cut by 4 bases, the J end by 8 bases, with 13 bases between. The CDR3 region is CASSSGGFDSPLHF. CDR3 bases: TGTGCCAGCAGCTCGGGGGGGTTCGATTCACCCCTCCACTTT.

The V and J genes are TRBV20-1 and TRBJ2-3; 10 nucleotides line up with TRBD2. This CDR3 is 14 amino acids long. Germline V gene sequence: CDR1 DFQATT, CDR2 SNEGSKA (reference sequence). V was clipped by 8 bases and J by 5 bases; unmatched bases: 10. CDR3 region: CSTVAGGVEDTQYF. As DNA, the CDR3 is TGCAGTACCGTAGCGGGGGGAGTGGAAGATACGCAGTATTTT.

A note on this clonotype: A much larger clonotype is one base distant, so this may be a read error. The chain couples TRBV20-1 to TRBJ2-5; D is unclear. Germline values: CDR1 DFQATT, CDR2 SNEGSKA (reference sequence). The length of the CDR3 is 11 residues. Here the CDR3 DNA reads TGCAGGGCTAAGGGACAAGAGACCCAGTACTTC. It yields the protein CRAKGQETQYF.

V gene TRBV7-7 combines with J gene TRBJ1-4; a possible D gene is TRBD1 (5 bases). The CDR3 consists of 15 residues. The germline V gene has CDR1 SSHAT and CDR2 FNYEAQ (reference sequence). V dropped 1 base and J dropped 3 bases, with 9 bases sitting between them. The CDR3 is CASSLGRGSNEKLFF. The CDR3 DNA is TGTGCCAGCAGCTTAGGGCGGGGGTCTAATGAAAAACTGTTTTTT.

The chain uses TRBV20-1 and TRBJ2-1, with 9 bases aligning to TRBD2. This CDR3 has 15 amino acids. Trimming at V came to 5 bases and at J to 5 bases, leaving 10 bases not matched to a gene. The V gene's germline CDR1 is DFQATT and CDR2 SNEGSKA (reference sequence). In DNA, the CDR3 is TGCAGTGCTGGGGTAGCGGGAGACACCGACAATGAGCAGTTCTTC. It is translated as CSAGVAGDTDNEQFF.